The clone carrying this TCR beta chain was seen a single time. Its cognate antigen is unknown. CDR3 size: 14 residues. Germline CDR1 is SNHLY and CDR2 is FYNNEI. V dropped 4 bases and J dropped 1 base, with 10 bases sitting between them. The sample is drawn from a study of shared clonotypes between healthy human individuals. Overall study findings and caveats: The naive CD4 repertoires of several donors were compared, and around 5% of clonotypes were shared. Rarefaction analysis demonstrated incomplete sorted-subset sequencing notwithstanding large depth.

TCRdb keeps only in-frame clones here, not all; method: immunoSEQ multiplex PCR. The sample consists of millions of clones, more than 90% of them appearing once. Sequencing was carried out using naive CD4+ T cells sorted from blood. The subset is: CD45RA+ positively selected. The chain links TRBV2 to TRBJ1-1; no definite D call. The clonotype originates from a man between 18 and 29 years old in good health. The CDR3 protein is CASSGAVRNTEAFF. In DNA, the CDR3 is TGTGCCAGCAGTGGGGCGGTGAGGAACACTGAAGCTTTCTTT.